Listed below are T cell receptor beta chains from one sample, sequenced in a study of molecular identifiers for immune sequencing clone quantification. TCRdb re-analysed the PCR reads in MiXCR, keeping a single row per CDR3 protein. The data contain more than 250,000 distinct CDR3 sequences, roughly 23% of them singletons. The sample taken for sequencing was naive CD8+ T cells from blood, with Jurkat cell RNA spiked in. These receptors originate from a human donor in good health. Some libraries in this study had Jurkat cell RNA spiked in. The CDR3 runs from the conserved cysteine through the conserved F or W. Fields, in order: clone size, J gene, V gene, D gene, CDR3 protein, CDR3 DNA. The D gene is left open where the match is weak. Size values are once, few and many counts, or a class for expanded clones, and some rows have none.

clone_size: many
j_call: TRBJ1-1
v_call: TRBV7-9
d_call: TRBD1
cdr3_aa: CASSLPRGRGRRDTEAFF
cdr3_nt: TGTGCCAGCAGCTTACCCAGGGGCAGGGGGCGGAGGGACACTGAAGCTTTCTTT

clone_size: few
j_call: TRBJ2-1
v_call: TRBV2
d_call: TRBD2
cdr3_aa: CASSEGSGGASYNEQFF
cdr3_nt: TGTGCCAGCAGTGAAGGTAGCGGGGGGGCGTCCTACAATGAGCAGTTCTTC

clone_size: many
j_call: TRBJ1-2
v_call: TRBV29-1
d_call: TRBD1
cdr3_aa: CSVRQGGDYGYTF
cdr3_nt: TGCAGCGTTAGGCAGGGGGGCGACTATGGCTACACCTTC

clone_size: many
j_call: TRBJ2-6
v_call: TRBV7-9
d_call: TRBD1
cdr3_aa: CASSPQGASGANVLTF
cdr3_nt: TGTGCCAGCAGCCCTCAGGGGGCCTCTGGGGCCAACGTCCTGACTTTC

clone_size: many
j_call: TRBJ2-2
v_call: TRBV9
d_call: .
cdr3_aa: CASSVVSGELFF
cdr3_nt: TGTGCCAGCAGCGTAGTATCCGGGGAGCTGTTTTTT

clone_size: many
j_call: TRBJ2-3
v_call: TRBV29-1
d_call: TRBD2
cdr3_aa: CSVDSLLASGTSTDTQYF
cdr3_nt: TGCAGCGTTGACTCTCTTTTGGCTAGCGGGACTAGCACAGATACGCAGTATTTT

clone_size: many
j_call: TRBJ1-4
v_call: TRBV28
d_call: .
cdr3_aa: CASSPRGGTTNEKLFF
cdr3_nt: TGTGCCAGCAGTCCCCGGGGGGGCACAACTAATGAAAAACTGTTTTTT

clone_size: .
j_call: TRBJ1-5
v_call: TRBV27
d_call: TRBD1
cdr3_aa: CASSSAAGTGVNQPQHF
cdr3_nt: TGTGCCAGCAGTTCTGCTGCAGGGACAGGTGTCAATCAGCCCCAGCATTTT

clone_size: many
j_call: TRBJ1-5
v_call: TRBV15
d_call: .
cdr3_aa: CATSRDLLGFNQPQHF
cdr3_nt: TGTGCCACCAGCAGAGATCTCTTGGGTTTTAATCAGCCCCAGCATTTT

clone_size: many
j_call: TRBJ2-3
v_call: TRBV5-6
d_call: .
cdr3_aa: CASSIWTGTTDTQYF
cdr3_nt: TGTGCCAGCAGCATATGGACGGGGACTACAGATACGCAGTATTTT

clone_size: .
j_call: TRBJ2-3
v_call: TRBV3-1
d_call: TRBD2
cdr3_aa: CASNPPRVAGVPATQYF
cdr3_nt: TGTGCCAGCAACCCGCCCCGAGTAGCGGGGGTCCCCGCTACGCAGTATTTT

clone_size: many
j_call: TRBJ2-3
v_call: TRBV5-1
d_call: .
cdr3_aa: CASTLWVERTTDTQYF
cdr3_nt: TGCGCCAGCACCCTATGGGTGGAGCGGACCACAGATACGCAGTATTTT

clone_size: many
j_call: TRBJ2-7
v_call: TRBV30
d_call: .
cdr3_aa: CAWTGGYEQYF
cdr3_nt: TGTGCCTGGACTGGGGGCTACGAGCAGTACTTC

clone_size: many
j_call: TRBJ2-1
v_call: TRBV19
d_call: .
cdr3_aa: CASSPSGQYNEQFF
cdr3_nt: TGTGCCAGTAGCCCTTCCGGACAGTACAATGAGCAGTTCTTC

clone_size: few
j_call: TRBJ2-3
v_call: TRBV2
d_call: TRBD1
cdr3_aa: CASSETGGFTDTQYF
cdr3_nt: TGTGCCAGCAGTGAAACAGGGGGATTCACAGATACGCAGTATTTT

clone_size: many
j_call: TRBJ2-7
v_call: TRBV29-1
d_call: TRBD1
cdr3_aa: CSVETGGEYEQYF
cdr3_nt: TGCAGCGTGGAGACAGGGGGCGAGTACGAGCAGTACTTC

clone_size: many
j_call: TRBJ1-2
v_call: TRBV2
d_call: .
cdr3_aa: CAPRQERIGYTF
cdr3_nt: TGTGCCCCAAGACAGGAACGTATTGGCTACACCTTC

clone_size: few
j_call: TRBJ1-1
v_call: TRBV28
d_call: .
cdr3_aa: CASRSDAYSTEAFF
cdr3_nt: TGTGCCAGCAGATCCGACGCCTATAGTACTGAAGCTTTCTTT

clone_size: many
j_call: TRBJ2-1
v_call: TRBV2
d_call: .
cdr3_aa: CASSDTGSYNEQFF
cdr3_nt: TGTGCCAGCAGTGATACAGGGTCCTACAATGAGCAGTTCTTC

clone_size: .
j_call: TRBJ1-1
v_call: TRBV3-1
d_call: .
cdr3_aa: CASSKRSARNTEAFF
cdr3_nt: TGTGCCAGCAGCAAGAGGTCAGCGAGAAACACTGAAGCTTTCTTT

clone_size: many
j_call: TRBJ2-3
v_call: TRBV5-4
d_call: .
cdr3_aa: CASSLAGDRGDTQYF
cdr3_nt: TGTGCCAGCAGCTTGGCGGGGGATCGGGGAGATACGCAGTATTTT

clone_size: many
j_call: TRBJ2-7
v_call: TRBV13
d_call: .
cdr3_aa: CASSLGPGQLYEQYF
cdr3_nt: TGTGCCAGCAGCTTAGGACCGGGACAACTTTACGAGCAGTACTTC

clone_size: many
j_call: TRBJ1-1
v_call: TRBV28
d_call: TRBD1
cdr3_aa: CASSLLSTGRTEAFF
cdr3_nt: TGTGCCAGCAGTTTGCTCTCGACAGGGCGCACTGAAGCTTTCTTT

clone_size: many
j_call: TRBJ2-2
v_call: TRBV9
d_call: .
cdr3_aa: CASSSHRGRPNTGELFF
cdr3_nt: TGTGCCAGCAGCTCCCATCGAGGCAGGCCTAACACCGGGGAGCTGTTTTTT

clone_size: many
j_call: TRBJ2-7
v_call: TRBV11-2
d_call: .
cdr3_aa: CASSLVPYEQYF
cdr3_nt: TGTGCCAGCAGCTTAGTCCCGTACGAGCAGTACTTC

clone_size: .
j_call: TRBJ2-3
v_call: TRBV4-3
d_call: .
cdr3_aa: CASSHGLLTDTQYF
cdr3_nt: TGCGCCAGCAGCCACGGACTACTCACAGATACGCAGTATTTT